This T cell receptor beta chain was captured by sequencing in a study of sequential checkpoint blockade in melanoma. Across the whole study: Arm A got nivolumab then ipilimumab; arm B the reverse, 1:1.

Treatment indicated: randomized to nivolumab then ipilimumab (arm A) or the reverse (arm B). PBMC sorting kept live CD3+CD8+ cells without CD19 or CD56. Generated by immunoSEQ multiplex PCR, the TCRdb table keeps only in-frame clones and is missing some. This sample carries around 10,000 clones, around 78% of them seen once, and the ten largest clones take more than 35%. The germline V gene encodes CDR1 SNHLY and CDR2 FYNNEI. V lost 9 bases and J 4 bases, leaving 12 bases between the germline ends. The CDR3 is 12 residues long. V usage is TRBV2 and J usage is TRBJ1-1, with D hard to call. The specimen was CD8+ T cells sorted from blood (inferred from file names), collected from a patient given nivolumab and ipilimumab in sequence. The TCR sequence derives from a human donor with melanoma. In DNA form, the CDR3 reads TGTGCCAGTATTAGAGAATTCACTGAAGCTTTCTTT. Translated, it gives CASIREFTEAFF.